This T cell receptor (beta chain) appears in the sequencing data of a study of cytomegalovirus exposure and HLA in healthy donors. General observations from the study: Links to common viral pathogens appeared, in a later analysis, for several of the most significant clusters. Reportedly, HLA-A and HLA-B alleles of most subjects were accurately predicted from TCR beta.

As for the donors, each was a healthy bone marrow donor. The PCR ran on 60 Vbeta and 13 Jbeta primers. This table comes from immunoSEQ multiplex PCR, and its TCRdb copy is limited to in-frame clones, with some not included. In the table there are under 250,000 clones, 65% to 85% of which are singletons. A remark on this clone: Its antigen is not known.

Germline V CDR1 and CDR2: SGHTA, FQGTGA. CDR3 length equals 14 residues. V was clipped by 2 bases and J by 8 bases; unmatched bases: 4. Sequencing used PBMCs. The chain is built from TRBV7-3 and TRBJ2-1, with TRBD2 matching over 9 bases. The receptor was derived from a man aged 45 to 65 in good health and CMV-seronegative. CDR3 nucleotide sequence: TGTGCCAGCAGCTTAGCGGGAGGGAGCGATGAGCAGTTCTTC. This encodes CASSLAGGSDEQFF.